The entry below gives a single TCR beta chain sequence along with its context. The sample belongs to a study of blood T cell repertoires in COVID-19. Whole-study context: COVID-19 samples collected from the United States, Italy and Spain covered acute and convalescent phases. From T cells, B-cell-depleted T cells, or PBMCs came the material, which was cDNA or gDNA.

In the original analysis: Reference gene primer amplification yielded estimated nucleated cell counts. Assay used: immunoSEQ multiplex PCR; TCRdb lists only in-frame clones, some missing. Clone size and the V and J calls come from that table; the DNA yielded D and trimming. Among roughly 100,000 clones listed, more than 75% were seen once. This CDR3 has 14 amino acids. V was pared by 1 base and J by 3 bases, with 6 bases between. Germline CDR1 SGHAT, CDR2 FQNNGV. This sequence joins TRBV11-2 and TRBJ1-4; D perhaps matches TRBD1 (6 bases). The clonotype originates from a man in his sixties with acute or convalescent COVID-19. Input material: peripheral blood. DNA of the CDR3: TGTGCCAGCAGCTTAGGACAGGCTAATGAAAAACTGTTTTTT. Its protein product is CASSLGQANEKLFF.